The next 12 T cell receptor beta chains were all read from a single sample in a study of blood T cell repertoires in COVID-19. TCRdb's table, derived via immunoSEQ multiplex PCR, lists solely in-frame clones and lacks some. The sample lists 130,000 or so clones; around 89% were seen once. Sequences were obtained from peripheral blood. The origin of the receptors is a man aged 45-65 years with active or convalescent COVID-19.

The rearrangement links TRBV5-6 to TRBJ1-2, with unresolved D. V shed 0 bases and J shed 8 bases, with 14 bases lying between them. The CDR3 consists of 14 residues. Looked up from germline, CDR1 is SGHDT and CDR2 is YYEEEE. The CDR3 spells CASSLGAWAGGYTF. Written as DNA, the CDR3 is TGTGCCAGCAGCTTGGGCGCCTGGGCTGGGGGCTACACCTTC.

This chain connects TRBV3-1 (or the pseudogene TRBV3-2) to TRBJ2-1; weak D call: TRBD2 (5 bases). Germline V lookup: CDR1 LGHDT, CDR2 YNNKEL (reference sequence). V lost 3 bases and J 1 base, leaving 13 bases between the germline ends. This CDR3 is built from 16 residues. The chain's CDR3 is CASSHPDGKSYNEQFF. CDR3 in DNA: TGTGCCAGCAGCCACCCTGACGGGAAATCCTACAATGAGCAGTTCTTC.

J is TRBJ2-7 and V is TRBV6-5; a weak D match, TRBD1 (6 bases). The CDR3 has 15 amino acids. Germline CDR1 reads MNHEY; CDR2 reads SVGAGI. V was pared by 2 bases and J by 3 bases, with 14 bases between. Here the CDR3 reads CASSYLPQGSYEQYF. The CDR3 DNA is TGTGCCAGCAGTTACCTCCCCCAGGGGAGCTACGAGCAGTACTTC.

The chain combines TRBV9 with TRBJ1-1; 7 positions match TRBD1. V lost 3 bases to trimming and J lost 1 base; unmatched junction nucleotides: 6. The CDR3 is 15 residues long. In germline, CDR1 is SGDLS, CDR2 YYNGEE. Written as DNA, the CDR3 is TGTGCCAGCAGCGGACACAGGGGCCCGAACACTGAAGCTTTCTTT. It encodes CASSGHRGPNTEAFF.

This clone was counted between two and nine times. This chain links TRBV27 with TRBJ1-4; D is perhaps TRBD1 (5 bases). The V end was cut by 8 bases, the J end by 7 bases, with 17 bases between. Germline V gene data show CDR1 as MNHEY and CDR2 as SMNVEV (reference sequence). This CDR3 is built from 14 residues. CDR3 DNA: TGTGCCAGCTCCAACCTTGGGGCTAGTGAAAAACTGTTTTTT. This encodes CASSNLGASEKLFF.

The chain employs TRBV24-1 and TRBJ2-3, with a possible D match to TRBD2 (5 bases). In germline, CDR1 is KGHDR, CDR2 SFDVKD. V lost 5 bases to trimming and J lost 3 bases, with 14 bases between them. The CDR3 loop spans 15 amino acids. The CDR3 spells CATSAGGPGTDTQYF. CDR3 DNA sequence: TGTGCCACCAGTGCCGGCGGGCCTGGTACAGATACGCAGTATTTT.

The chain links TRBV24-1 to TRBJ2-1; unclear D gene. V gave up 3 bases and J gave up 5 bases, with 19 bases separating them. Germline V lookup: CDR1 KGHDR, CDR2 SFDVKD. The CDR3 runs 17 residues. CDR3 in amino acids: CATSDAVVERRHNEQFF. In DNA form, the CDR3 reads TGTGCCACCAGTGATGCGGTTGTGGAGAGACGCCACAATGAGCAGTTCTTC.

The V gene is TRBV23-1, the J gene TRBJ1-1, with D hard to call. TRBV23-1 has ORF status, its function being uncertain. The CDR3 has 12 residues. The V end was cut by 4 bases, the J end by 8 bases, with 11 bases between. The CDR3 DNA is TGCGCCAGCAGTCCTCGGGGATCGGAAGCTTTCTTT. Its translation: CASSPRGSEAFF.

The chain links TRBV3-1 (or the pseudogene TRBV3-2) to TRBJ2-1; 7 bases line up with TRBD2. Germline CDR1 and CDR2: LGHDT and YNNKEL (reference sequence). The CDR3 length is 18 residues. V was pared by 2 bases and J by 8 bases, with 18 bases of the junction left unmatched. DNA for the CDR3: TGTGCCAGCAGCCAAACTCCGCGGGTTGGCGGGAGATCGGATGAGCAGTTCTTC. Encoded protein: CASSQTPRVGGRSDEQFF.

The chain couples TRBV20-1 to TRBJ2-7; D possibly corresponds to TRBD1 (5 bases). The germline V gene has CDR1 DFQATT and CDR2 SNEGSKA (reference sequence). This CDR3 region has 11 residues. Deletions cut 8 bases from V and 3 bases from J, with 11 bases between. The CDR3 DNA follows: TGCAGTACCTTCAGGGACTACGAGCAGTACTTC. It is translated as CSTFRDYEQYF.

V gene TRBV5-4 combines with J gene TRBJ2-5; tentative D call: TRBD2 (6 bases). The germline gives CDR1 SGHNT, CDR2 YYREEE (reference sequence). The CDR3 runs 14 residues. Trimming shortened V by 0 bases and J by 5 bases, and 11 bases separated the two germline ends. The CDR3 is CASSLAGVGETQYF. Written as DNA, the CDR3 is TGTGCCAGCAGCTTGGCGGGGGTTGGGGAGACCCAGTACTTC.

By share, this clone ranks as medium-sized. This rearrangement joins TRBV19 to TRBJ2-7; 13 nucleotides align to TRBD2. Germline values: CDR1 LNHDA, CDR2 SQIVND (reference sequence). The CDR3 spans 18 residues. The J segment lost 2 bases and the V segment lost 4 bases, leaving 11 bases of the junction unmatched. The CDR3: CASSTGTSGTPRPYEQYF. In nucleotides, the CDR3 is TGTGCCAGTAGTACCGGGACTAGCGGGACCCCGAGGCCCTACGAGCAGTACTTC.